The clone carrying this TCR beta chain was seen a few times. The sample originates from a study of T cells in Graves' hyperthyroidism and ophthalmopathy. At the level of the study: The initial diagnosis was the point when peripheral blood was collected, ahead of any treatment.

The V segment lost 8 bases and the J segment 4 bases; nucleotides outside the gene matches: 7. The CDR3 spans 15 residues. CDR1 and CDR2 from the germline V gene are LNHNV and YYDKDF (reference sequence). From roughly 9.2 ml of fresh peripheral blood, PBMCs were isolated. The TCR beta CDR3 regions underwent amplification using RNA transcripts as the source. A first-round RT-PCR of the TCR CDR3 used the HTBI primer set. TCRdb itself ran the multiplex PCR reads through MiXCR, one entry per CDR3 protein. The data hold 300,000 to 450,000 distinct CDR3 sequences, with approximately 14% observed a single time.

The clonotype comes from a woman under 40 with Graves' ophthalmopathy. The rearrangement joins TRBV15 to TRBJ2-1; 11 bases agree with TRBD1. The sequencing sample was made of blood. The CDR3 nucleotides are TGTGCCACCGGACAGGGGGCGAGAAATTACAATGAGCAGTTCTTC. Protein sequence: CATGQGARNYNEQFF.